This T cell receptor beta chain was captured in a study of molecular identifiers for immune sequencing clone quantification. Findings and limits, study-wide: Jurkat TCR RNA spiked in from one cell (amid more than 850,000 naive cells) was reportedly detectable.

One entry per CDR3 protein results from TCRdb running MiXCR on the PCR reads. The table records under 650,000 distinct CDR3 sequences, just under 20% of them present only once. From approximately 20,000 to 1,000,000 sorted cells, naive CD8 libraries were generated with 10%, 30% or 50% RNA. V shed 2 bases and J shed 8 bases, with 16 bases lying between them. Germline V gene data show CDR1 as MDHEN and CDR2 as SYDVKM. There are 16 residues in the CDR3. This clonotype occurred many times. Antigen unknown. The source of this sequence is a human donor in good health. Some libraries in this study had Jurkat cell RNA spiked in. J is TRBJ1-6 and V is TRBV28; D is ambiguous. Sequenced: naive CD8+ T cells from blood, with Jurkat cell RNA spiked in. The sample's subset: FACS-sorted CD8+CD4-CCR7+CD45RA+ naive T cells. The CDR3 DNA follows: TGTGCCAGCAGTTTAGTCCCGGGGAGGGCTTATTCACCCCTCCACTTT. This gives the protein CASSLVPGRAYSPLHF.